This T cell receptor (beta chain) was captured by sequencing in a study of T cells after yellow fever vaccination. Trimming shortened V by 8 bases and J by 5 bases, and 10 bases separated the two germline ends. The CDR3 runs to 12 residues. The germline CDR1 and CDR2 sequences are MNHEY and SVGEGT. TCRdb passed the 5' RACE reads through MiXCR, listing each CDR3 protein once. The table shows about 22,000 distinct CDR3 sequences, with 5.2% occurring only once. There are many counts of this clonotype. The study, taken as a whole, reports: Abundant contaminating clonotypes from the bulk population could appear in FACS-sorted repertoires.

The chain uses TRBV6-2 or TRBV6-3 and TRBJ1-5; D ambiguous. The sequencing here drew on PBMCs, either bulk or a sorted T-cell subset (CD4+, CD8+, memory, or dextramer-sorted; not recorded which), taken more than 40 days after the first yellow fever vaccination. The source of this sequence is a man aged 18 to 35 who received the YFV17D yellow fever vaccine. CDR3 nucleotides: TGTGCCAGCGCTTCCTCCTATCAGCCCCAGCATTTT. Amino acid sequence: CASASSYQPQHF.